The table lists the clone carrying this TCR beta chain with many counts. Its antigen remains unknown. A lack of ophthalmopathy progression within 18 months defined stable Graves' hyperthyroidism. Participants, patients aged 18 to 65, had newly diagnosed hyperthyroidism with a duration under 2 months. Thyroid ultrasound and orbital computed tomography, with clinical symptoms and serum thyroxine and TRAb, informed diagnoses. The data belong to a study of T cells in Graves' hyperthyroidism and ophthalmopathy. Using RNA transcripts as the source, TCR beta CDR3 regions were amplified. Carried out on the TCR CDR3, a first-round RT-PCR used the HTBI primer set. TCRdb called the multiplex PCR reads again in MiXCR, with one record for every CDR3 protein. There are approximately 740,000 distinct CDR3 sequences in the sample; about 15% occur only once, and roughly 10% lies in the top ten. Whole-study findings and limits: Most clonotypes expanded in the thyroid (above 0.001) were also present in blood.

V lost 3 bases and J 5 bases, leaving 8 bases between the germline ends. The CDR3 is 13 residues long. V is TRBV12-3 or TRBV12-4 and J is TRBJ1-5; TRBD1 might be the D (5 bases). Sequenced input: blood. This TCR derives from a woman in her late teens or twenties with Graves' hyperthyroidism. In nucleotides, the CDR3 is TGTGCCAGCAGTTTCCCGGGGGATCAGCCCCAGCATTTT. Its protein is CASSFPGDQPQHF.